These T cell receptor beta chains were read from a single sample in a study of OX40 agonist ivuxolimab in advanced cancers. This table comes from immunoSEQ multiplex PCR, and its TCRdb copy is limited to in-frame clones, with some not included. This repertoire shows about 77,000 clones, over 75% found once; its top ten account for roughly 5.8%. Sequenced material: CD4+ or CD8+ T cells sorted from blood, taken in a trial of the OX40 agonist ivuxolimab. Receptors were obtained from an adult with an advanced solid tumor such as melanoma, head and neck, liver or kidney cancer. CDR3s include the opening cysteine and the closing phenylalanine or tryptophan. Each record gives: V gene, J gene, D gene, clone size, CDR3 DNA, CDR3 protein. A D gene is named only where the DNA matches it firmly. Only some rows state a clone size, as once, few, many or a class for expanded clones.

V: TRBV7-2; J: TRBJ2-7; D: NA; size: NA; DNA: TGTGCCAGCAGCTTCCGGGACACCGGGCTTCGATCCTACGAGCAGTACTTC; CDR3: CASSFRDTGLRSYEQYF
V: TRBV12-5; J: TRBJ2-1; D: NA; size: NA; DNA: TGTGCTAGTGGTCAGCTCTGGACGCAGTTCTTC; CDR3: CASGQLWTQFF
V: TRBV28; J: TRBJ2-3; D: NA; size: NA; DNA: TGTGCCAGCAGTTTACCATCTTCCCTCACAGATACGCAGTATTTT; CDR3: CASSLPSSLTDTQYF
V: TRBV4-3; J: TRBJ1-5; D: NA; size: NA; DNA: TGCGCCAGCAGCCAAGACGTGGCAGGTAATCAGCCCCAGCATTTT; CDR3: CASSQDVAGNQPQHF
V: TRBV28; J: TRBJ2-2; D: TRBD2; size: NA; DNA: TGTGCCAGCGGGGAGGGGAACACCGGGGAGCTGTTTTTT; CDR3: CASGEGNTGELFF
V: TRBV30; J: TRBJ2-5; D: TRBD1; size: NA; DNA: TGTGCCTGGAGTGCAGGGGGAGAGACCCAGTACTTC; CDR3: CAWSAGGETQYF
V: TRBV9; J: TRBJ1-3; D: NA; size: NA; DNA: TGTGCCAGCAGCGTAGACGGAAGGGGAAGAGGAAACACCATATATTTT; CDR3: CASSVDGRGRGNTIYF
V: TRBV9; J: TRBJ2-7; D: NA; size: NA; DNA: TGTGCCAGCAGCCCCGGGGCAAACACCTACGAGCAGTACTTC; CDR3: CASSPGANTYEQYF
V: TRBV7-2; J: TRBJ2-6; D: NA; size: NA; DNA: TGTGCCAGCAGCTTAGTTTCAGGGGCCCTACCTGGGGCCAACGTCCTGACTTTC; CDR3: CASSLVSGALPGANVLTF
V: TRBV19; J: TRBJ2-3; D: TRBD2; size: few; DNA: TGTGCCAGTAGTATCGGTGGACTAGCGTTAAGGGGGGATACGCAGTATTTT; CDR3: CASSIGGLALRGDTQYF
V: TRBV29-1; J: TRBJ1-1; D: NA; size: few; DNA: TGCAGCGTTCTGGAAAGGCAAGCTTTCTTT; CDR3: CSVLERQAFF
V: TRBV5-1; J: TRBJ2-5; D: TRBD2; size: NA; DNA: TGCGCCAGCAGTTGGGGGGGGAAGCCCCAAGAGACCCAGTACTTC; CDR3: CASSWGGKPQETQYF
V: TRBV7-8; J: TRBJ1-2; D: NA; size: NA; DNA: TGTGCCACCAAACCCGGGACACCTACTAACTATGGCTACACCTTC; CDR3: CATKPGTPTNYGYTF
V: TRBV5-1; J: TRBJ1-2; D: TRBD1; size: NA; DNA: TGCGCCAGCACCTTGGACAGGAGCATAGACGGCTACACCTTC; CDR3: CASTLDRSIDGYTF
V: TRBV9; J: TRBJ2-5; D: NA; size: NA; DNA: TGTGCCAGCAGCCCAACAGGGAAGGGAGGAGAGACCCAGTACTTC; CDR3: CASSPTGKGGETQYF
V: TRBV6-1; J: TRBJ1-1; D: NA; size: NA; DNA: TGTGCCAGCAGTGAAGTCAGGGTACGGACTGAAGCTTTCTTT; CDR3: CASSEVRVRTEAFF
V: TRBV7-8; J: TRBJ1-1; D: NA; size: medium-sized; DNA: TGTGCCAGCAGCCAGGCCCCGGGGAACACTGAAGCTTTCTTT; CDR3: CASSQAPGNTEAFF
V: TRBV6-5; J: TRBJ1-2; D: NA; size: NA; DNA: TGTGCCAGCAGCCTATCGACAGTCGGCTACACCTTC; CDR3: CASSLSTVGYTF
V: TRBV29-1; J: TRBJ1-1; D: NA; size: NA; DNA: TGCAGCGTTCCAAAGAGAGGAGGGCTAAACACTGAAGCTTTCTTT; CDR3: CSVPKRGGLNTEAFF
V: TRBV28; J: TRBJ1-2; D: NA; size: NA; DNA: TGTGCCAGCAGTCTCCCCACGGCAGGGCAATTAGTCTACGGCTACACCTTC; CDR3: CASSLPTAGQLVYGYTF
V: TRBV19; J: TRBJ2-7; D: TRBD1; size: NA; DNA: TGTGCCAGTAGTCCCACAGGGGCCTACGAGCAGTACTTC; CDR3: CASSPTGAYEQYF
V: TRBV14; J: TRBJ2-5; D: TRBD2; size: NA; DNA: TGTGCCAGCAGCCTTCTAGCGGGAGGGTTTCAAGAGACCCAGTACTTC; CDR3: CASSLLAGGFQETQYF
V: TRBV28; J: TRBJ2-1; D: TRBD1; size: once; DNA: TGTGCCAGCAGCCCACACAGGGGGCAGGGTCGCAATGAGCAGTTCTTC; CDR3: CASSPHRGQGRNEQFF
V: TRBV6-5; J: TRBJ2-1; D: NA; size: NA; DNA: TGTGCCAGCAGTCTCCTCGGGAATGAGCAGTTCTTC; CDR3: CASSLLGNEQFF
V: TRBV30; J: TRBJ2-2; D: TRBD1; size: once; DNA: TGTGCCTGGAGTGTACGGGACAGGGTAACCGGGGAGCTGTTTTTT; CDR3: CAWSVRDRVTGELFF
V: TRBV5-1; J: TRBJ2-7; D: NA; size: NA; DNA: TGCGCCAGCAGCTTTACGAGTTCCGAGCAGTACTTC; CDR3: CASSFTSSEQYF
V: TRBV4-2; J: TRBJ1-5; D: NA; size: once; DNA: TGTGCCAGCAGCCAAGATCAAGAGACAAATTATCAGCCCCAGCATTTT; CDR3: CASSQDQETNYQPQHF
V: TRBV7-2; J: TRBJ2-7; D: NA; size: NA; DNA: TGTGCCAGCAGCCGGGATCGTTGGACAGCATACGAGCAGTACTTC; CDR3: CASSRDRWTAYEQYF
V: TRBV4-3; J: TRBJ2-1; D: NA; size: NA; DNA: TGCGCCAGCAGCCGGGGAGCGGGCCTCAATGAGCAGTTCTTC; CDR3: CASSRGAGLNEQFF
V: TRBV19; J: TRBJ1-1; D: TRBD1; size: NA; DNA: TGTGCCAGTCAGATTACCGGGACAGGGATTCGAAGGGTGAACACTGAAGCTTTCTTT; CDR3: CASQITGTGIRRVNTEAFF
V: TRBV6-1; J: TRBJ2-7; D: TRBD1; size: NA; DNA: TGTGCCAGCCAATTAGACAGGGTCCTCTACGAGCAGTACTTC; CDR3: CASQLDRVLYEQYF
V: TRBV6-6; J: TRBJ2-1; D: TRBD2; size: NA; DNA: TGTGCCAGCAGTTGGGGTACTAGCGGGAATGAGCAGTTCTTC; CDR3: CASSWGTSGNEQFF
V: TRBV5-1; J: TRBJ2-2; D: TRBD2; size: NA; DNA: TGCGCCAGCAGCTCCGGGAGCGGGAGGGCCGAGGAGGAGCTGTTTTTT; CDR3: CASSSGSGRAEEELFF
V: TRBV5-1; J: TRBJ2-1; D: TRBD1; size: NA; DNA: TGCGCCAGCAGCGAGGACAGGTACAATGAGCAGTTCTTC; CDR3: CASSEDRYNEQFF
V: TRBV4-1; J: TRBJ2-1; D: NA; size: NA; DNA: TGCGCCAGCAGCCAAGTAGACCTTATCTCCTACAATGAGCAGTTCTTC; CDR3: CASSQVDLISYNEQFF
V: TRBV5-4; J: TRBJ2-6; D: NA; size: NA; DNA: TGTGCCAGCAGCCTAGACTCTGGGGCCAACGTCCTGACTTTC; CDR3: CASSLDSGANVLTF
V: TRBV7-9; J: TRBJ2-1; D: TRBD2; size: NA; DNA: TGTGCCAGCAGCTTGATAGCGGGGGGCCTGGATGAGCAGTTCTTC; CDR3: CASSLIAGGLDEQFF
V: TRBV23-1; J: TRBJ1-5; D: TRBD1; size: NA; DNA: TGCGCCAGCCGTGGGGACAGGGGATTTAGCAATCAGCCCCAGCATTTT; CDR3: CASRGDRGFSNQPQHF
V: TRBV6-5; J: TRBJ1-2; D: TRBD1; size: NA; DNA: TGTGCCAGCAGTATGGGACAGCGCTATGGCTACACCTTC; CDR3: CASSMGQRYGYTF
V: TRBV5-4; J: TRBJ2-1; D: NA; size: NA; DNA: TGTGCCAGCAGCTCCCGACTCGACTTCTCCTACAATGAGCAGTTCTTC; CDR3: CASSSRLDFSYNEQFF
V: TRBV7-3; J: TRBJ2-2; D: NA; size: NA; DNA: TGTGCCAGCAGCCCGAACAGGAACACCGGGGAGCTGTTTTTT; CDR3: CASSPNRNTGELFF
V: TRBV7-9; J: TRBJ1-3; D: NA; size: once; DNA: TGTGCCAGTCTCCTGGACAGCTCTGGAAACACCATATATTTT; CDR3: CASLLDSSGNTIYF
V: TRBV29-1; J: TRBJ2-5; D: TRBD1; size: NA; DNA: TGCAGCGTTGAACCTCGGACAGGGATGATCCAAGAGACCCAGTACTTC; CDR3: CSVEPRTGMIQETQYF
V: TRBV12-5; J: TRBJ2-1; D: NA; size: NA; DNA: TGTGCTAGTGGTTTCCCGAGGGGCGAACCGTTCTTC; CDR3: CASGFPRGEPFF
V: TRBV27; J: TRBJ1-1; D: NA; size: NA; DNA: TGTGCCAGCAGTGGTCGTAACCGGAACACTGAAGCTTTCTTT; CDR3: CASSGRNRNTEAFF
V: TRBV5-1; J: TRBJ2-2; D: NA; size: NA; DNA: TGCGCCAGCAGCTTAATAGAAGCCAACACCGGGGAGCTGTTTTTT; CDR3: CASSLIEANTGELFF
V: TRBV11-2; J: TRBJ1-6; D: NA; size: NA; DNA: TGTGCCAGTTCGTTCGCGCGGTCACCCCTCCACTTT; CDR3: CASSFARSPLHF
V: TRBV5-5; J: TRBJ2-3; D: TRBD2; size: NA; DNA: TGTGCCAGCAGCTGGGTACTAGCGGGAGGGGCAGATACGCAGTATTTT; CDR3: CASSWVLAGGADTQYF